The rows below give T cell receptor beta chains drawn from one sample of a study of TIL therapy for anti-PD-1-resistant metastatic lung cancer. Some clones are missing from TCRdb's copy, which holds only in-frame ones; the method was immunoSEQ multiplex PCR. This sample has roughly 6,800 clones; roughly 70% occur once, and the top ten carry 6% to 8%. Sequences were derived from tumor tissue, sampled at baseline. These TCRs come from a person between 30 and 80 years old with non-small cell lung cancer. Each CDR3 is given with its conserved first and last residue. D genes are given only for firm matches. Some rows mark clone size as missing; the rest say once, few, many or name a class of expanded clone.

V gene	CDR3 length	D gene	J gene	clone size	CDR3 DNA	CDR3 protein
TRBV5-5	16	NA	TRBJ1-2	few	TGTGCCAGCAGCTTGGGACAGGTTACAGCTAACTATGGCTACACCTTC	CASSLGQVTANYGYTF
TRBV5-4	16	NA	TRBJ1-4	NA	TGTGCCAGCAGCCCCGGGGGATGGACGACTAATGAAAAACTGTTTTTT	CASSPGGWTTNEKLFF
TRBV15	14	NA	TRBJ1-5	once	TGTGCCACCAGCAGAGGAGGAGGTAACGAGGCCCAGCATTTT	CATSRGGGNEAQHF
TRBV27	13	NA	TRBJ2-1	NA	TGTGCCAGCAGTTATAGCTCCTACAATGAGCAGTTCTTC	CASSYSSYNEQFF
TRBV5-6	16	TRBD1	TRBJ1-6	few	TGTGCCAGCAGCTTGGAAGGGACAGCATGGGGGACACCCCTCCACTTT	CASSLEGTAWGTPLHF
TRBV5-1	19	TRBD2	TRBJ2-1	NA	TGCGCCAGCAACCTTAAACTAGCGGGAGCTTATGGCTCCTACAATGAGCAGTTCTTC	CASNLKLAGAYGSYNEQFF
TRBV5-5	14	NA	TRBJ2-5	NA	TGTGCCAGCAGCTCCAATCCGGGGGTGGAGACCCAGTACTTC	CASSSNPGVETQYF
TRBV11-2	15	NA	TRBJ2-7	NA	TGTGCCAGCAGCCGAACAGTGACGGGCTCCTACGAGCAGTACTTC	CASSRTVTGSYEQYF
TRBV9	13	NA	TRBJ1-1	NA	TGTGCCAGCAGCCTGGGGGTCGGCACTGAAGCTTTCTTT	CASSLGVGTEAFF
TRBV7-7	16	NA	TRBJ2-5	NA	TGTGCTAGCAGCTTAGAACCGGGGCGCCTCCAAGAGACCCAGTACTTC	CASSLEPGRLQETQYF
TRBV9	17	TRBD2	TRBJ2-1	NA	TGTGCCAGCAGCGTTACCACGACTAGCGGGAGGGCGGGAGAGCAGTTCTTC	CASSVTTTSGRAGEQFF
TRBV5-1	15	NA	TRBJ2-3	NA	TGCGCCAGCAGCTTGGACGGAGTTAGCACAGATACGCAGTATTTT	CASSLDGVSTDTQYF
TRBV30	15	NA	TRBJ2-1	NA	TGTGCCTGGGGACTGGGGGTGGGCATCAACAATGAGCAGTTCTTC	CAWGLGVGINNEQFF
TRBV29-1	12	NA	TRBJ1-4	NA	TGCAGCGTTCTTTCGACAGATGAAAAACTGTTTTTT	CSVLSTDEKLFF
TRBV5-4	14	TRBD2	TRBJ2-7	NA	TGTGCCAGCAGCCGGACTAGCCTTCCCTACGAGCAGTACTTC	CASSRTSLPYEQYF
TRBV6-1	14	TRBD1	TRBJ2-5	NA	TGTGCCAGCAGTTGGGACAGGGGAGGAGAGACCCAGTACTTC	CASSWDRGGETQYF
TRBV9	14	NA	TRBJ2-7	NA	TGTGCCAGCACCCCGGGACTGTCTTCCTACGAGCAGTACTTC	CASTPGLSSYEQYF
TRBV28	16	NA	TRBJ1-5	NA	TGTGCCAGCAGTTTCCGGGGGTATAGGGGAGATCAGCCCCAGCATTTT	CASSFRGYRGDQPQHF
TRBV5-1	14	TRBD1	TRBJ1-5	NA	TGCGCCAGCAGCACGACAGGGGGGAGTCAGCCCCAGCATTTT	CASSTTGGSQPQHF
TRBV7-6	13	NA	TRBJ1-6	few	TGTGCCAGCAGCTTAGGAGGCGCTTCACCCCTCCACTTT	CASSLGGASPLHF
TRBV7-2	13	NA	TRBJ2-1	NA	TGTGCCAGCAGCCAGCTTCCCCGCCCTGAGCAGTTCTTC	CASSQLPRPEQFF
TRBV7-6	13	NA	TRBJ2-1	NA	TGTGCCAGCACCCAAGACGGCGTCAATGAGCAGTTCTTC	CASTQDGVNEQFF
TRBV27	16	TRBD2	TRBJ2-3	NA	TGTGCCAGCAGTTCGGGGACTAGCGGGGTCTTGGATACGCAGTATTTT	CASSSGTSGVLDTQYF
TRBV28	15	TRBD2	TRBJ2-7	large	TGTGCCAGCAGTTTTACGGGAGGGTACCTCTACGAGCAGTACTTC	CASSFTGGYLYEQYF
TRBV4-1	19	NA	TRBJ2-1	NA	TGCGCCAGCAGCCAAGGGGACGTTGTGGGACCGGAGGACTACAATGAGCAGTTCTTC	CASSQGDVVGPEDYNEQFF
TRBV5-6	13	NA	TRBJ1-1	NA	TGTGCCAGCAGCTTTGTAGGGGAAACTGAAGCTTTCTTT	CASSFVGETEAFF
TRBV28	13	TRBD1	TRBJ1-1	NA	TGTGCCAGTAGACAGGGGTTCGACACTGAAGCTTTCTTT	CASRQGFDTEAFF
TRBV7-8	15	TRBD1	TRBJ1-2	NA	TGTGCCAGCAGTCCGAAGGGACAGGGGTGGGATGGCTACACCTTC	CASSPKGQGWDGYTF
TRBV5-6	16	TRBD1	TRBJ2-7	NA	TGTGCCAGCAGCTTCCTCCGGGACAGGCTCTCCTACGAGCAGTACTTC	CASSFLRDRLSYEQYF